The 24 T cell receptor beta chains below all came from one sample that was sequenced in a study of siplizumab effects on memory and regulatory T cells (dated by TCRdb to the late 2010s). The receptor library was made with the immunoSEQ multiplex PCR assay. Here the immuneACCESS table is served through TCRdb, limited to in-frame sequences with V and J called. Missing clones are a known gap in these copies; in checked studies unresolved V genes cover under half, and the rest lacks a known reason. Within this sample are tens of thousands of clones, with over 90% of them counted one time only. The top ten constitute 30% to 40% of the sample. Sequencing was carried out using CD8+ T cells sorted from blood. The receptor set was obtained from a human donor in good health.

This rearrangement joins TRBV27 to TRBJ1-1, with D unclear. Between the trimmed V and J ends, which lost 3 bases and 3 bases, there was a span of 11 bases. The CDR3 is 14 amino acids. Germline loops: CDR1 MNHEY, CDR2 SMNVEV (reference sequence). The CDR3 spells CASSLGSPYTEAFF. The CDR3 nucleotides are TGTGCCAGCAGTTTGGGCAGCCCCTACACTGAAGCTTTCTTT.

This chain uses TRBV27 with TRBJ2-4; TRBD1 matches at 8 bases. Losses at the gene ends were 0 bases for V and 7 bases for J; bases not matched to a gene: 11. CDR3 size: 17 residues. Germline values: CDR1 MNHEY, CDR2 SMNVEV (reference sequence). The DNA of the CDR3 is TGTGCCAGCAGTTTATCTGGCCGGACAGGGTCTACGAACATTCAGTACTTC. Protein product: CASSLSGRTGSTNIQYF.

The chain couples TRBV19 to TRBJ1-1; D unresolved. V shed 4 bases and J shed 6 bases, with 9 bases lying between them. Per the germline V gene, CDR1 is LNHDA and CDR2 is SQIVND (reference sequence). The length of the CDR3 is 12 residues. CDR3 sequence (DNA): TGTGCCAGTAGTAAAATGCCCCCTGAAGCTTTCTTT. This codes for CASSKMPPEAFF.

The chain uses TRBV6-5 and TRBJ1-1; a weak D match, TRBD1 (5 bases). Germline values: CDR1 MNHEY, CDR2 SVGAGI. V shed 4 bases and J shed 1 base, with 13 bases lying between them. The CDR3 has 15 residues. The CDR3 coding sequence is TGTGCCAGCAGTTGGGTAGATAGGGGGAACACTGAAGCTTTCTTT. Protein: CASSWVDRGNTEAFF.

This chain's CDR3 is CASSLETGIAFF. DNA of the CDR3: TGTGCCAGCAGCTTAGAAACAGGGATAGCTTTCTTT. The chain uses TRBV7-6 and TRBJ1-1, with TRBD1 as a possible D gene (6 bases). Germline V gene data show CDR1 as SGHVS and CDR2 as FNYEAQ. V dropped 1 base and J dropped 10 bases, with 10 bases sitting between them. The CDR3 runs 12 residues.

This sequence joins TRBV12-5 and TRBJ2-7, with TRBD1 as a possible D gene (6 bases). This CDR3 is 15 amino acids long. V was trimmed by 2 bases and J by 2 bases, leaving 13 bases between them. CDR1 and CDR2 (germline): LGHNT, FRNRAP. CDR3 bases: TGTGCTAGTGGTTTGACGCAGGACAGTACCTACGAGCAGTACTTC. It encodes CASGLTQDSTYEQYF.

The gene calls are TRBV30 and TRBJ2-1; D remains ambiguous. The CDR3 consists of 11 residues. Trimming took 0 bases from V and 6 from J, leaving 3 bases between them. Germline-derived CDR1 and CDR2 are GTSNPN and SVGIG (reference sequence). CDR3 residues: CAWSVRNEQFF. CDR3 bases: TGTGCCTGGAGTGTTCGCAATGAGCAGTTCTTC.

The gene calls are TRBV5-1 and TRBJ2-5; maybe TRBD1 (6 bases). The CDR3 contains 15 residues. Trimming stripped 4 bases from V and 4 bases from J, with 17 bases between. Looked up from germline, CDR1 is SGHRS and CDR2 is YFSETQ. The CDR3 here is CASSPRGRGIETQYF. The CDR3 DNA sequence: TGCGCCAGCAGCCCACGGGGTAGGGGGATAGAGACCCAGTACTTC.

This sequence joins TRBV9 and TRBJ2-3; no clear D gene. Germline V CDR1 and CDR2: SGDLS, YYNGEE. There are 15 residues in the CDR3. V lost 1 base and J 2 bases, leaving 11 bases between the germline ends. The DNA of the CDR3 is TGTGCCAGCAGCGTATACTGGGCCGCCACAGATACGCAGTATTTT. Amino acids: CASSVYWAATDTQYF.

The chain joins TRBV4-1 to TRBJ2-7, with D tentatively TRBD1 or TRBD2 (5 bases each). This CDR3 has 15 residues. Germline V lookup: CDR1 MGHRA, CDR2 YSYEKL. The V and J ends lost 6 bases and 4 bases respectively, with 19 bases between them. DNA for the CDR3: TGCGCCAGCAGACTAAGGGACGGTGGCGGTTACGAGCAGTACTTC. This sequence encodes CASRLRDGGGYEQYF.

In DNA, the CDR3 is TGTGCCTGGAGTGTTATTCTAGCGGGAGGTGAGGAAGGCCCGGGCACAGATACGCAGTATTTT. Translation gives CAWSVILAGGEEGPGTDTQYF. This chain connects TRBV30 to TRBJ2-3; TRBD2 matches 11 bases. The CDR3 extends over 21 amino acids. Germline V gene sequence: CDR1 GTSNPN, CDR2 SVGIG (reference sequence). Losses at the gene ends were 0 bases for V and 1 base for J; bases not matched to a gene: 18.

The gene calls are TRBV28 and TRBJ1-2; D not certain. The germline V gene has CDR1 MDHEN and CDR2 SYDVKM. Between the trimmed V and J ends, which lost 6 bases and 4 bases, there was a span of 12 bases. The CDR3 totals 13 residues. Written as DNA, the CDR3 is TGTGCCAGCAGCGATTGGGGAGCCTATGGCTACACCTTC. Translating gives CASSDWGAYGYTF.

The genes are TRBV6-1 and TRBJ2-3; D is unresolved. Trimming removed 0 bases at V and 2 bases at J, with 9 bases between. This CDR3 has 15 residues. Germline CDR1 and CDR2: MNHNS and SASEGT. The CDR3 DNA follows: TGTGCCAGCAGTGAAGCCGCAGGTTCCACAGATACGCAGTATTTT. Protein product: CASSEAAGSTDTQYF.

The rearrangement joins TRBV6-1 to TRBJ2-2; no definite D call. Germline V lookup: CDR1 MNHNS, CDR2 SASEGT. This CDR3 comprises 12 residues. V was trimmed by 7 bases and J by 7 bases, leaving 10 bases between them. The chain's CDR3 is CASNSPVGELFF. CDR3 nucleotides: TGTGCCAGCAACTCACCCGTCGGGGAGCTGTTTTTT.

The genes are TRBV10-3 and TRBJ2-7, with 11 bases identical to TRBD1. This CDR3 has 15 residues. J lost 3 bases, V lost 2 bases, and 3 bases had no gene match. Germline CDR1 is ENHRY and CDR2 is SYGVKD. The CDR3 here is CAISETGTGGYEQYF. The CDR3 nucleotides read TGTGCCATCAGTGAGACCGGGACAGGGGGCTACGAGCAGTACTTC.

This rearrangement joins TRBV6-6 to TRBJ2-7; D may be TRBD1 (5 bases). Trimming removed 0 bases from V and 3 bases from J, with 6 bases in between. The CDR3 loop spans 13 amino acids. Germline V gene sequence: CDR1 MNHNY, CDR2 SVGAGI (reference sequence). DNA of the CDR3: TGTGCCAGCAGTTACTCGCAGGGCTACGAGCAGTACTTC. Protein product: CASSYSQGYEQYF.

V and J are TRBV6-6 and TRBJ2-7; weak D call: TRBD1 (5 bases). V shed 4 bases and J shed 0 bases, with 13 bases lying between them. The germline gives CDR1 MNHNY, CDR2 SVGAGI (reference sequence). The CDR3 contains 15 residues. The CDR3 spells CASSFRQIISYEQYF. CDR3 coding DNA: TGTGCCAGCAGTTTTCGACAGATAATCTCCTACGAGCAGTACTTC.

This chain links TRBV30 with TRBJ2-2; D might be TRBD1 or TRBD2, each matching 5 bases. V gave up 4 bases and J gave up 8 bases, with 11 bases separating them. Germline CDR1 and CDR2: GTSNPN and SVGIG (reference sequence). The CDR3 extends over 12 amino acids. Written as DNA, the CDR3 is TGTGCCTGGAATCGGGGCCCAGGGGAGCTGTTTTTT. Residues: CAWNRGPGELFF.

In its sample, this clone was seen a few times. The sample holds other DNA sequences that translate to the same CDR3. V gene TRBV27 combines with J gene TRBJ2-3, with TRBD2 matching 12 bases. CDR1 is MNHEY and CDR2 is SMNVEV in the germline V gene (reference sequence). The CDR3 contains 16 residues. V shed 5 bases and J 3 bases; nucleotides not matched to a gene: 6. The CDR3 DNA reads as TGTGCCAGCAGTAGTCGTCTAGCGGGAGGGACAGATACGCAGTATTTT. This encodes CASSSRLAGGTDTQYF.

The rearrangement links TRBV28 to TRBJ2-5; TRBD2 aligns across 10 bases. V shed 10 bases and J 2 bases; nucleotides not matched to a gene: 25. This CDR3 has 20 residues. The germline gives CDR1 MDHEN, CDR2 SYDVKM. The CDR3 bases are TGTGCCACGTCACAGGGGCGGCTAGCGGGAGCATGGAGGGTTCAAGAGACCCAGTACTTC. Its translation: CATSQGRLAGAWRVQETQYF.

This chain links TRBV27 with TRBJ2-1; 10 bases match TRBD1. This CDR3 spans 15 amino acids. The ends lost 6 bases at V and 8 bases at J; junction bases unmatched: 10. Germline-derived CDR1 and CDR2 are MNHEY and SMNVEV (reference sequence). CDR3 DNA: TGTGCCAGCAGCGCCCCGGGACAGGGGTCCGATGAGCAGTTCTTC. Protein sequence: CASSAPGQGSDEQFF.

The table lists this clone with a count of one. CDR3 loop: CASSLARGSSYEQYF. The DNA of the CDR3 is TGCGCCAGCAGCTTGGCCCGGGGGAGCTCCTACGAGCAGTACTTC. The V call is TRBV5-1, the J call TRBJ2-7; maybe TRBD2 (6 bases). The germline V and J ends were trimmed by 0 bases and 0 bases, with 10 bases remaining between them. The CDR3 has 15 residues. Germline V gene data show CDR1 as SGHRS and CDR2 as YFSETQ. Full variable domain (remainder filled in from reference TRBV5-1 and TRBJ2-7): KAGVTQTPRYLIKTRGQQVTLSCSPISGHRSVSWYQQTPGQGLQFLFEYFSETQRNKGNFPGRFSGRQFSNSRSEMNVSTLELGDSALYLCASSLARGSSYEQYFGPGTRLTVT.

This clone was seen a handful of times. The V call is TRBV27, the J call TRBJ1-1; possible D gene TRBD1, 5 bases. The CDR3 loop spans 14 amino acids. Germline loops: CDR1 MNHEY, CDR2 SMNVEV (reference sequence). Trimming took off 2 bases at V and 5 bases at J, with 12 bases between the two ends. CDR3 in amino acids: CASSLGGGWTEAFF. In DNA, the CDR3 is TGTGCCAGCAGTTTAGGCGGGGGTTGGACTGAAGCTTTCTTT.

In DNA form, the CDR3 reads TGTGCCAGCAGCTTATATGCGGGGTCGGACACTGAAGCTTTCTTT. This translates into CASSLYAGSDTEAFF. The V call is TRBV7-3, the J call TRBJ1-1; D is unclear. CDR1 is SGHTA, CDR2 FQGTGA, per germline. The CDR3 covers 15 residues. V gave up 2 bases and J gave up 3 bases, with 13 bases separating them.